Only one count was recorded for the clone carrying this TCR beta chain. Its antigen is unknown. Reverse transcription of 0.5 to 1 ug RNA was performed with random hexamers. Amplification of TCR beta CDR3 spanned 54 Vbeta and 13 Jbeta via immunoSEQ multiplex PCR. In TCRdb, the immunoSEQ multiplex PCR reads were re-called with MiXCR into one record per CDR3 protein. Found here are roughly 190,000 distinct CDR3 sequences, 95% of them singletons; the top ten hold 0.15% to 0.2%. The V and J ends lost 6 bases and 4 bases respectively, with 11 bases between them. This CDR3 region has 12 residues. Germline-derived CDR1 and CDR2 are DFQATT and SNEGSKA (reference sequence). These data come from a study of CD8 T cells in Susac syndrome. Study-wide points: Acknowledgment was made by the study that its TCR sequencing and HLA analysis involved a relatively small number of individuals.

Sequencing targeted TCR beta in T cells from blood (CD8+ and CD4+). Negative isolation was applied to CD8+ and CD4+ T cells, and FACS enrichment was applied to TEMRA cells. V usage is TRBV20-1 and J usage is TRBJ2-3; maybe TRBD2 (5 bases). The sequenced sample was CD8+ T cells from PBMCs. The sequence came from a human donor with Susac syndrome. The CDR3: CSASTRADTQYF. For the CDR3, the DNA is TGCAGTGCCAGCACTAGAGCAGATACGCAGTATTTT.